This TCR beta chain originates from a study of identical twins. Study outcomes and limitations: It was cross-sectional statistical analysis, not following the same donors, that the conclusions relied on.

MiXCR, run by TCRdb on the 5' RACE reads, gives a single entry per CDR3 protein. The sample records 1,800,000 or so distinct CDR3 sequences, roughly 35% being singletons. A word on this clonotype: What it binds is unknown.

The length of the CDR3 is 14 residues. CDR1 is MNHEY and CDR2 is SVGEGT in the germline V gene. The clonotype originates from a newborn girl in good health. Sequenced sample: cord blood. This rearrangement joins TRBV6-2 or TRBV6-3 to TRBJ2-4, with D unresolved. The closer fit of TRBJ2-7 to the DNA end suggests the J call may be wrong. This CDR3 reads CASSYPATAYEQYF. The CDR3 nucleotides read TGTGCCAGCAGTTACCCGGCTACGGCCTACGAGCAGTACTTC.